By frequency in the sample, the clone carrying this T cell receptor (beta chain) is medium-sized. Its matching antigen is unknown. This sample is drawn from a study of spatial heterogeneity in lung cancer. Time point meaning: sample taken at primary tumor resection. The donors comprised about 65 untreated early-stage non-small cell lung cancer patients. Whole RNA obtained from tumor, nontumor lung or frozen PBMC underwent sequencing without sorting. Study-level findings and limits: Regional and ubiquitous nonsynonymous mutations were tracked by counts of regional and ubiquitous expanded TCRs, respectively. Higher tumor mutation counts went along with higher counts of expanded intratumoral alpha and beta TCRs.

TCR cDNA molecules were tagged individually, and each one carried a unique molecular identifier. TCRdb re-analysed the 5' RACE reads in MiXCR, keeping a single row per CDR3 protein. In the table there are 2,000 to 3,000 distinct CDR3 sequences, 1.4% of which are singletons. The source of this sequence is a male donor with early-stage non-small cell lung cancer. Sequences were derived from lung tumor tissue, sampled at surgery.

The CDR3 sequence: CASSQTGQTGELFF. In DNA, the CDR3 is TGTGCCAGCAGCCAAACAGGGCAAACCGGGGAGCTGTTTTTT. The chain recombines TRBV7-9 with TRBJ2-2, with D perhaps matching TRBD1 (6 bases). Germline V CDR1 and CDR2: SEHNR, FQNEAQ (reference sequence). The CDR3 totals 14 residues. The V and J ends lost 5 bases and 5 bases respectively, with 12 bases between them.